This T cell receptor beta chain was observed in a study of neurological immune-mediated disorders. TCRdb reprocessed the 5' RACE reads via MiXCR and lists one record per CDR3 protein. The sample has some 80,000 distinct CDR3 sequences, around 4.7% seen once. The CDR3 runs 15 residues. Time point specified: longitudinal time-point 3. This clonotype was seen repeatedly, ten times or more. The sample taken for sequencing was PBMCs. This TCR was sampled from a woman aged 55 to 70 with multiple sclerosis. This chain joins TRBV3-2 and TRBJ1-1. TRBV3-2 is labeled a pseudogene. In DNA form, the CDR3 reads TGTGCCAGCAGCCAAACGGGAGTGGGTGTTACTGAAGCTTTCTTT. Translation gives CASSQTGVGVTEAFF.